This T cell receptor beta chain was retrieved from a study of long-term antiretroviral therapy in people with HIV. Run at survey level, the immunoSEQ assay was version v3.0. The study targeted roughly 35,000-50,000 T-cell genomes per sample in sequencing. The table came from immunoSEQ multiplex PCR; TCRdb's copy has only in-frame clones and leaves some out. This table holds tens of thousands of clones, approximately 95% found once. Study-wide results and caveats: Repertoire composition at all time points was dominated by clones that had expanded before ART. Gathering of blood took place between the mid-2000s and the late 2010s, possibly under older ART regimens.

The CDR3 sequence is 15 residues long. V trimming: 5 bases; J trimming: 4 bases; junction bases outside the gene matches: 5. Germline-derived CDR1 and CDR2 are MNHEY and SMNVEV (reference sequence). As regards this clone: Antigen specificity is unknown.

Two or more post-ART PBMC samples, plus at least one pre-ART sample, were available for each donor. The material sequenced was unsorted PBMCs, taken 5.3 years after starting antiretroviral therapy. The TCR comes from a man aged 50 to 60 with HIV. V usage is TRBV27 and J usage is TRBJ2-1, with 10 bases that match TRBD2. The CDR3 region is CASSHSGGQYNEQFF. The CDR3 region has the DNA TGTGCCAGCAGTCATAGCGGGGGGCAATACAATGAGCAGTTCTTC.